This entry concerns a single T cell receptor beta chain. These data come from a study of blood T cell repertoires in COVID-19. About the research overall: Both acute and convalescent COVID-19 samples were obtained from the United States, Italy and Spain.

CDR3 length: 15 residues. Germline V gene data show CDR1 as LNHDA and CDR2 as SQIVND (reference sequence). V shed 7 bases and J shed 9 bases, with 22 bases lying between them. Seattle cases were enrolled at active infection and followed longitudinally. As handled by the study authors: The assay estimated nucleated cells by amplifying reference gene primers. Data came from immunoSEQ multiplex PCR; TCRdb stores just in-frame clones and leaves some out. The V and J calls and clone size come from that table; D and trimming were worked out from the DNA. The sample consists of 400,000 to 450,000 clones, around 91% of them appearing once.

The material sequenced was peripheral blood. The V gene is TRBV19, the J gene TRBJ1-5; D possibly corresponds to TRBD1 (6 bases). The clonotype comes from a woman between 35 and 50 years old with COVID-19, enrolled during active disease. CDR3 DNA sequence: TGTGCCAGTAAGGATCTCCCGACAGGACTTGGGCCCCAGCATTTT. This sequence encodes CASKDLPTGLGPQHF.